This T cell receptor beta chain was captured by sequencing in a study of technical replicates of blood from four donors. The germline CDR1 and CDR2 sequences are SGHAT and FQNNGV. This CDR3 region has 13 residues. V lost 4 bases and J lost 5; bases outside the gene matches: 1. Some clones are missing from TCRdb's copy, which holds only in-frame ones; the method was immunoSEQ multiplex PCR. This sample has tens of thousands of clones, with roughly 98% found just once. What was sequenced was T cells isolated from PBMCs. The receptor's source is a human donor in good health. This chain connects TRBV11-2 to TRBJ1-4, with 7 nucleotides matching TRBD1. CDR3 DNA sequence: TGTGCCAGCAGCTCGACAGGGAATGAAAAACTGTTTTTT. Protein: CASSSTGNEKLFF.